These 31 T cell receptor beta chains came from one sample sequenced in a study of T-cell reconstitution after alpha-beta-depleted transplantation in children. Unique molecular identifiers were used to barcode this TCRbeta library. Using its own MiXCR run on the PCR reads, TCRdb lists one record per CDR3 protein. The sample has roughly 220,000 distinct CDR3 sequences, 7% to 9% seen once; the top ten hold about 40%. Here the sequenced sample was PBMCs, mostly from graft donor cells, taken 360 days after TCRalphabeta/CD19-depleted stem cell transplant. These receptors all come from a male patient aged 2 to 9 who had a stem cell transplant for acute myeloid leukemia, so the T cells may come from the graft donor.

This clonotype appeared a few times. The chain combines TRBV6-2 or TRBV6-3 with TRBJ1-1, with D unresolved. Trimming took off 2 bases at V and 0 bases at J, with 7 bases between the two ends. The length of the CDR3 is 14 residues. In germline, CDR1 is MNHEY, CDR2 SVGEGT. CDR3 nucleotides: TGTGCCAGCAGTTACCCTCGACTGAACACTGAAGCTTTCTTT. Its translation is CASSYPRLNTEAFF.

Only a few counts were recorded for this clonotype. The chain is built from TRBV29-1 and TRBJ2-3; D remains unclear. The CDR3 extends over 12 amino acids. V lost 5 bases and J lost 0, with 6 bases in between. Germline V gene data show CDR1 as SQVTM and CDR2 as ANQGSEA. DNA of the CDR3: TGCAGCGTTTCTCCTAGCACAGATACGCAGTATTTT. Amino acid sequence: CSVSPSTDTQYF.

Ten or more counts support this clonotype. The V gene is TRBV20-1, the J gene TRBJ2-2; 7 positions match TRBD1. The CDR3 consists of 14 residues. From germline, CDR1 is DFQATT and CDR2 SNEGSKA (reference sequence). Trimming at V came to 5 bases and at J to 2 bases, leaving 5 bases not matched to a gene. CDR3 sequence reads: CSASRTGNTGELFF. CDR3 DNA sequence: TGCAGTGCTTCTCGGACAGGAAACACCGGGGAGCTGTTTTTT.

This clonotype was counted between two and nine times. This chain links TRBV11-2 with TRBJ2-7; D possibly uses TRBD1 or TRBD2 (5 bases each). Trimming removed 1 base at V and 0 bases at J, with 16 bases between. The germline CDR1 and CDR2 sequences are SGHAT and FQNNGV. The CDR3 is made up of 17 amino acids. This CDR3 is CASSLGRWDPSSYEQYV. The CDR3 coding sequence is TGTGCCAGCAGCTTAGGAAGGTGGGACCCAAGCTCCTACGAGCAGTACGTC.

This clonotype was detected ten times or more. The gene calls are TRBV7-9 and TRBJ1-2, with D hard to call. CDR3 length equals 15 residues. Trimming shortened V by 0 bases and J by 4 bases, and 12 bases separated the two germline ends. Per germline, CDR1 SEHNR and CDR2 FQNEAQ (reference sequence). The CDR3 bases are TGTGCCAGCAGCTTAGCGATCGACCGCTTCTATGGCTACACCTTC. Encoded protein: CASSLAIDRFYGYTF.

This clonotype has only a few counts. This chain connects TRBV7-9 to TRBJ1-4; possible D gene TRBD1, 6 bases. In germline, CDR1 is SEHNR, CDR2 FQNEAQ (reference sequence). The V and J ends lost 6 bases and 8 bases respectively, with 19 bases between them. CDR3 length: 15 residues. The CDR3 DNA sequence: TGTGCCAGCAGTCACCGGGACAACTCTCGCGAAAAACTGTTTTTT. It yields the protein CASSHRDNSREKLFF.

This clonotype was observed at least ten times. This chain links TRBV25-1 with TRBJ2-7; 7 bases match TRBD2. Germline trimming cut 7 bases from V and 4 bases from J; bases unmatched to any gene: 19. The CDR3 totals 17 residues. Germline-derived CDR1 and CDR2 are MGHDK and SYGVNS. The CDR3 reads CASTLKGAGVLAYEQYF. CDR3 nucleotide sequence: TGTGCCAGCACACTGAAAGGGGCGGGGGTGCTGGCTTACGAGCAGTACTTC.

In this sample, this clonotype turned up many times. The chain uses TRBV6-2 or TRBV6-3 and TRBJ2-1, with D possibly TRBD2 on 5 matching bases. The germline V gene encodes CDR1 MNHEY and CDR2 SVGEGT. V was cut by 2 bases and J by 8 bases, with 16 bases left in between. This CDR3 spans 15 amino acids. CDR3 coding DNA: TGTGCCAGCAGTTACGTACTAGAACGGATCGATGAGCAGTTCTTC. As protein: CASSYVLERIDEQFF.

This clonotype was counted many times. The J gene is TRBJ2-2, the V gene TRBV12-3 or TRBV12-4, with 8 nucleotides matching TRBD1. Trimming at V came to 6 bases and at J to 1 base, leaving 1 base not matched to a gene. This CDR3 comprises 14 residues. The CDR3 region is CASRTGVNTGELFF. CDR3 DNA: TGTGCCAGCAGGACAGGGGTGAACACCGGGGAGCTGTTTTTT.

This clonotype was seen ten or more times. The chain uses TRBV5-1 and TRBJ2-1, with 8 positions matching TRBD2. In germline, CDR1 is SGHRS, CDR2 YFSETQ. The ends lost 1 base at V and 6 bases at J; junction bases unmatched: 6. The CDR3 sequence is 15 residues long. The CDR3 here is CASSLQGSGANEQFF. The CDR3 coding sequence is TGCGCCAGCAGCTTGCAGGGTAGCGGGGCCAATGAGCAGTTCTTC.

Ten or more counts support this clonotype. This rearrangement joins TRBV2 to TRBJ2-7; TRBD2 is a possible D gene (6 bases). This CDR3 has 13 residues. Trimming took off 6 bases at V and 3 bases at J, with 12 bases between the two ends. The germline gives CDR1 SNHLY, CDR2 FYNNEI. Here the CDR3 reads CASRSGLHYEQYF. CDR3 bases: TGTGCCAGCAGATCGGGACTTCACTACGAGCAGTACTTC.

This clonotype has ten or more counts. The chain recombines TRBV6-1 with TRBJ2-3, with TRBD1 identical over 8 bases. Germline trimming cut 6 bases from V and 6 bases from J; bases unmatched to any gene: 8. The CDR3 is 14 amino acids. Germline CDR1 MNHNS, CDR2 SASEGT. The CDR3 sequence is CASSVQGAEDTQYF. CDR3 in DNA: TGTGCCAGCAGCGTGCAGGGGGCGGAGGATACGCAGTATTTT.

This clonotype has at least ten counts. The rearrangement links TRBV5-1 to TRBJ1-6; D gene ambiguous. There are 13 residues in the CDR3. Germline values: CDR1 SGHRS, CDR2 YFSETQ. V lost 5 bases and J lost 0, with 3 bases in between. The CDR3 region is CASRSSYNSPLHF. Here the CDR3 DNA reads TGCGCCAGCAGAAGCTCCTATAATTCACCCCTCCACTTT.

This clonotype was seen ten or more times. The chain couples TRBV5-1 to TRBJ2-5; TRBD2 is a possible D gene (5 bases). V lost 0 bases and J 4 bases, leaving 16 bases between the germline ends. The germline gives CDR1 SGHRS, CDR2 YFSETQ. CDR3 length: 16 amino acids. The CDR3 spells CASSLVRPTGTETQYF. CDR3 bases: TGCGCCAGCAGCTTGGTACGCCCCACGGGAACAGAGACCCAGTACTTC.

This chain uses TRBV27 with TRBJ2-1; TRBD2 might be the D (6 bases). Germline CDR1 MNHEY, CDR2 SMNVEV (reference sequence). This CDR3 has 15 residues. Trimming took off 5 bases at V and 7 bases at J, with 18 bases between the two ends. In DNA form, the CDR3 reads TGTGCCAGCAGTGAAACGGGACTGAGGTTTAATGAGCAGTTCTTC. Protein: CASSETGLRFNEQFF.

The CDR3 bases are TGTGCCAGCAGCTCCCGGGACTACGAAGAGACCCAGTACTTC. Protein product: CASSSRDYEETQYF. This chain links TRBV7-9 with TRBJ2-5; TRBD2 agrees at 7 bases. The length of the CDR3 is 14 residues. After removal of 4 bases from V and 3 bases from J, the junction contained 5 bases not matched to a gene. CDR1 is SEHNR, CDR2 FQNEAQ, per germline (reference sequence). Filled out from reference TRBV7-9 and TRBJ2-5, the complete variable domain reads DTGVSQNPRHKITKRGQNVTFRCDPISEHNRLYWYRQTLGQGPEFLTYFQNEAQLEKSRLLSDRFSAERPKGSFSTLEIQRTEQGDSAMYLCASSSRDYEETQYFGPGTRLLVL.

A few counts support this clonotype. The rearrangement links TRBV5-1 to TRBJ2-7; D gene unclear. Germline V lookup: CDR1 SGHRS, CDR2 YFSETQ. V shed 2 bases and J shed 2 bases, with 2 bases lying between them. The CDR3 runs 11 residues. For the CDR3, the DNA is TGCGCCAGCAGCTTTACCTACGAGCAGTACTTC. Translation gives CASSFTYEQYF.

This clonotype has just a few counts. The rearrangement joins TRBV6-5 to TRBJ2-3; perhaps TRBD1 as D (5 bases). CDR1 and CDR2 (germline): MNHEY, SVGAGI. The CDR3 has 15 amino acids. V lost 4 bases to trimming and J lost 4 bases, with 15 bases between them. CDR3 residues: CASSFIVGVADTQYF. The CDR3 DNA sequence: TGTGCCAGCAGTTTTATAGTAGGGGTCGCAGATACGCAGTATTTT.

This clonotype was counted ten times or more. The gene calls are TRBV6-4 and TRBJ2-3; maybe TRBD1 (6 bases). V lost 6 bases and J 11 bases, leaving 18 bases between the germline ends. The CDR3 sequence is 13 residues long. Looked up from germline, CDR1 is MRHNA and CDR2 is SNTAGT. DNA of the CDR3: TGTGCCAGCAGCACCGAGACAGGATTTGGGCAGTATTTT. Its translation: CASSTETGFGQYF.

Only a few counts were recorded for this clonotype. The genes are TRBV5-6 and TRBJ2-7; perhaps TRBD1 as D (6 bases). This CDR3 region has 14 residues. Deletions cut 4 bases from V and 2 bases from J, with 13 bases between. The germline gives CDR1 SGHDT, CDR2 YYEEEE. This chain's CDR3 is CASSLRDNPYEQYF. CDR3 sequence (DNA): TGTGCCAGCAGCCTCCGGGACAACCCCTACGAGCAGTACTTC.

This clonotype was seen repeatedly, ten times or more. This chain connects TRBV7-9 to TRBJ1-1; 7 bases agree with TRBD1. The germline V gene encodes CDR1 SEHNR and CDR2 FQNEAQ (reference sequence). The CDR3 loop spans 14 amino acids. After removal of 5 bases from V and 3 bases from J, the junction contained 6 bases not matched to a gene. CDR3 loop: CASSQPGQDTEAFF. The CDR3 nucleotides are TGTGCCAGCAGCCAACCTGGACAGGACACTGAAGCTTTCTTT.

This clonotype was counted ten times or more. J is TRBJ2-5 and V is TRBV10-3, with TRBD2 identical over 10 bases. This CDR3 has 12 residues. The junction had 0 bases not matched to a gene; V was cut back by 10 bases and J by 1 base. Germline loops: CDR1 ENHRY, CDR2 SYGVKD. CDR3 sequence: CATSGGQETQYF. The CDR3 region has the DNA TGTGCCACTAGCGGGGGCCAAGAGACCCAGTACTTC.

This clonotype was counted ten times or more. The chain joins TRBV5-1 to TRBJ2-1; 11 bases are a match to TRBD2. The CDR3 length is 16 residues. CDR1 SGHRS and CDR2 YFSETQ come from the germline V gene. J gave up 7 bases and V 0 bases, and 6 bases lay outside the gene matches. CDR3 protein: CASSLALAGGMNEQFF. For the CDR3, the DNA is TGCGCCAGCAGCTTGGCCTTAGCGGGGGGGATGAATGAGCAGTTCTTC.

This chain links TRBV13 with TRBJ2-1; a possible D gene is TRBD2 (6 bases). Germline V gene data show CDR1 as PRHDT and CDR2 as FYEKMQ (reference sequence). The CDR3 contains 14 residues. V was clipped by 5 bases and J by 0 bases, with 8 bases between them. CDR3: CASSDSGSYNEQFF. CDR3 coding DNA: TGTGCCAGCAGCGATAGCGGCTCCTACAATGAGCAGTTCTTC.

This clonotype was seen a few times. The chain recombines TRBV21-1 with TRBJ2-4; the listed D gene, TRBD1, was not tested against the DNA. TRBV21-1 is marked as a pseudogene. This CDR3 comprises 20 residues. The CDR3 DNA reads as TGTGCCAGCAGCTTAAGGGGTGGCAGGCCTTTCCTACTAGCCAAAAACATTCAGTACTTC. As protein: CASSLRGGRPFLLAKNIQYF.

This clonotype has a count of ten or more. This chain links TRBV25-1 with TRBJ2-4; TRBD1 aligns across 10 bases. The germline V gene has CDR1 MGHDK and CDR2 SYGVNS. The junction had 18 bases not matched to a gene; V was cut back by 8 bases and J by 11 bases. There are 16 residues in the CDR3. CDR3 sequence: CASSSSTGGYGEVQYF. The CDR3 DNA is TGTGCCAGCTCTTCCTCGACAGGGGGCTATGGAGAGGTTCAGTACTTC. The full variable domain, in which reference TRBV25-1 and TRBJ2-4 provide the parts outside the CDR3, is EADIYQTPRYLVIGTGKKITLECSQTMGHDKMYWYQQDPGMELHLIHYSYGVNSTEKGDLSSESTVSRIRTEHFPLTLESARPSHTSQYLCASSSSTGGYGEVQYFGAGTRLSVL.

At least ten counts were recorded for this clonotype. This chain links TRBV20-1 with TRBJ1-5, with TRBD1 identical over 8 bases. The CDR3 is made up of 16 amino acids. V was clipped by 6 bases and J by 0 bases; unmatched bases: 10. Germline V gene sequence: CDR1 DFQATT, CDR2 SNEGSKA (reference sequence). The CDR3 DNA is TGCAGTGCCATTGACAGGGGAGGATATAGCAATCAGCCCCAGCATTTT. The encoded protein is CSAIDRGGYSNQPQHF.

This clonotype was counted ten times or more. The chain recombines TRBV4-2 with TRBJ2-2; 9 nucleotides align to TRBD1. The CDR3 sequence is 17 residues long. The trim removed 0 bases at V and 5 bases at J, leaving 7 bases unmatched. Per germline, CDR1 LGHNA and CDR2 YNFKEQ. CDR3 sequence: CASSQDLWTGETGELFF. The DNA for the CDR3 is TGTGCCAGCAGCCAAGACCTTTGGACAGGGGAAACCGGGGAGCTGTTTTTT.

The chain is built from TRBV20-1 and TRBJ2-7, with 7 nucleotides matching TRBD2. V shed 2 bases, J shed 3 bases, and the junction held 4 bases outside the gene matches. CDR3 size: 13 residues. Germline V gene sequence: CDR1 DFQATT, CDR2 SNEGSKA (reference sequence). Here the CDR3 DNA reads TGCAGTGCTAGAAGCGGGGACTTCTACGAGCAGTACTTC. Translating it yields CSARSGDFYEQYF.

This clonotype was recorded at least ten times. V usage is TRBV25-1 and J usage is TRBJ2-5, with no clear D. V was trimmed by 1 base and J by 2 bases, leaving 11 bases between them. The CDR3 is 15 residues long. Germline loops: CDR1 MGHDK, CDR2 SYGVNS. This CDR3 reads CASSESGRLQETQYF. DNA of the CDR3: TGTGCCAGCAGTGAATCCGGCAGACTTCAAGAGACCCAGTACTTC.

The chain is built from TRBV5-1 and TRBJ2-1; 7 nucleotides line up with TRBD2. This CDR3 is built from 14 residues. Germline CDR1 SGHRS, CDR2 YFSETQ. The trim removed 3 bases at V and 5 bases at J, leaving 5 bases unmatched. Written as DNA, the CDR3 is TGCGCCAGCAGCTCGAGCGGGGAGAACAATGAGCAGTTCTTC. Translated, it gives CASSSSGENNEQFF.